This T cell receptor (beta chain) appears in the sequencing data of a study of T cell repertoires and Cas9 in healthy adults (dated by TCRdb to the late 2010s). About the full investigation: Within the CD4 and CD8 compartments, SpCas9-reactive T cells were assessed for multi-effector potency, cytotoxicity and lineage determination. Preexisting T cell immunity against the Streptococcus pyogenes Cas9 nuclease (SpCas9) used in CRISPR gene editing was examined in the study. The investigation overall reported the following: SpCas9-reactive regulatory T cells were reported to mitigate proliferation and function of SpCas9-reactive effector T cells in vitro.

CDR1 and CDR2 (LNHDA, SQIVND) derive from the germline V gene (reference sequence). Measured from the cysteine to the phenylalanine, the CDR3 is 15 residues long. Left in the record is the CDR3 DNA by itself, 45 bases read in frame from the first base. Healthy humans were used as donors in the study. A note on this clone: The specificity of this receptor is unknown. The junction departs from germline at one end; a sequencing error may be responsible.

Receptor libraries were prepared by the immunoSEQ multiplex PCR assay. TCRdb limited this immuneACCESS table to in-frame rearrangements with V and J called. A share of clones is missing; checked studies link under half to unresolved V genes, and the rest is unexplained. The sample table shows roughly 23,000 clones, and roughly nine tenths are seen once. The ten largest clones add up to less than 2% of the sample. This TCR was recovered from a human donor in good health. Source material: CD4+ effector T cells (CD127+, CD25-, CD137-, CD154-) from PBMCs; culture status not recorded. The rearranged segments are TRBV19 and TRBJ1-1; a tentative D match to TRBD1 spans 5 bases. The CDR3 loop reads CVSSPSGRRNTEAFF. The bases are TGTGTCAGTAGCCCATCGGGACGCAGGAACACTGAAGCTTTCTTT. Where the CDR3 stops, the reference TRBV19 and TRBJ1-1 genes take over; the full variable domain is DGGITQSPKYLFRKEGQNVTLSCEQNLNHDAMYWYRQDPGQGLRLIYYSQIVNDFQKGDIAEGYSVSREKKESFPLTVTSAQKNPTAFYLCVSSPSGRRNTEAFFGQGTRLTVV.